Following are 10 T cell receptor beta chains from one sample sequenced in a study of shared clonotypes between healthy human individuals. This table comes from immunoSEQ multiplex PCR, and its TCRdb copy is limited to in-frame clones, with some not included. The repertoire holds some 510,000 clones, more than 65% seen once, with around 13% in the top ten. Sequenced input: PBMCs. The origin of the receptors is a woman between 40 and 50 years old in good health. Some clones in this sample may be carry-over from other donors' samples.

The chain is built from TRBV10-3 and TRBJ1-2; D remains unclear. In germline, CDR1 is ENHRY, CDR2 SYGVKD. CDR3 length equals 13 residues. Trimming took 2 bases from V and 4 from J, leaving 8 bases between them. CDR3 in amino acids: CAISERQIYGYTF. For the CDR3, the DNA is TGTGCCATCAGTGAGCGGCAGATCTATGGCTACACCTTC.

The chain joins TRBV6-5 to TRBJ2-7; D unresolved. The length of the CDR3 is 14 residues. Germline V CDR1 and CDR2: MNHEY, SVGAGI. The ends were cut back, 0 bases at V and 2 bases at J, with 8 bases in the middle. The CDR3 DNA is TGTGCCAGCAGTTACTCTGATACAGCCTACGAGCAGTACTTC. Amino acid sequence: CASSYSDTAYEQYF.

This chain links TRBV7-9 with TRBJ1-4; weak D call: TRBD1 (6 bases). The CDR3 has 16 residues. V was clipped by 7 bases and J by 4 bases, with 19 bases between them. CDR1 and CDR2 (germline): SEHNR, FQNEAQ (reference sequence). CDR3 bases: TGTGCCAGCACCCCAACAGGTGCGGGACATAATGAAAAACTGTTTTTT. Its protein product is CASTPTGAGHNEKLFF.

The sample holds many counts of this clone. The rearrangement joins TRBV7-2 to TRBJ2-5; D is tentatively TRBD1 or TRBD2 (5 bases each). CDR3 length: 13 amino acids. V dropped 5 bases and J dropped 9 bases, with 16 bases sitting between them. Per germline, CDR1 SGHTA and CDR2 FQGNSA. This chain's CDR3 is CASSEGILTAQYF. CDR3 DNA: TGTGCCAGCAGCGAGGGGATACTTACGGCCCAGTACTTC.

The chain joins TRBV19 to TRBJ1-1; D gene uncertain. V lost 4 bases and J lost 0, with 12 bases in between. This CDR3 is 15 amino acids long. Per germline, CDR1 LNHDA and CDR2 SQIVND (reference sequence). CDR3 sequence reads: CASSTPAQMNTEAFF. The CDR3 nucleotides read TGTGCCAGTAGTACCCCCGCCCAAATGAACACTGAAGCTTTCTTT.

Worth noting for this clone: A clone one base away is much larger, so this may be a read error. Other DNA sequences within the sample encode an identical CDR3. The gene calls are TRBV7-7 and TRBJ1-1; D not certain. CDR3 length equals 13 residues. Germline CDR1 SSHAT, CDR2 FNYEAQ (reference sequence). Trimming removed 5 bases from V and 1 base from J, with 8 bases in between. The CDR3 DNA sequence: TGTGCCAGCAGCCCCGGACCGAACACTGAAGCTTTCTTT. This translates into CASSPGPNTEAFF. The full variable domain, completed using reference TRBV7-7 and TRBJ1-1, is GAGVSQSPRYKVTKRGQDVTLRCDPISSHATLYWYQQALGQGPEFLTYFNYEAQPDKSGLPSDRFSAERPEGSISTLTIQRTEQRDSAMYRCASSPGPNTEAFFGQGTRLTVV.

The genes are TRBV18 and TRBJ2-1; D remains unclear. The CDR3 consists of 16 residues. Germline assignment: CDR1 KGHSH and CDR2 LQKENI. V dropped 2 bases and J dropped 0 bases, with 11 bases sitting between them. CDR3 DNA sequence: TGTGCCAGCTCACCAGGCCGTCAGCTCTCCTACAATGAGCAGTTCTTC. Protein product: CASSPGRQLSYNEQFF.

This chain connects TRBV5-1 to TRBJ2-3; 9 bases map to TRBD2. Germline-derived CDR1 and CDR2 are SGHRS and YFSETQ. J was trimmed by 4 bases and V by 0 bases; bases with no gene match: 6. The CDR3 sequence is 16 residues long. The CDR3 loop reads CASSLDLAGYSDTQYF. As DNA, the CDR3 is TGCGCCAGCAGCTTGGACCTAGCGGGATACTCAGATACGCAGTATTTT.

V usage is TRBV5-8 and J usage is TRBJ1-2; maybe TRBD1 (5 bases). From germline, CDR1 is SGHTS and CDR2 YDEGEE. The CDR3 length is 12 residues. V lost 4 bases to trimming and J lost 9 bases, with 13 bases between them. CDR3 sequence: CASSVYGGSYTF. The DNA for the CDR3 is TGTGCCAGCAGCGTCTACGGGGGGAGCTACACCTTC.

The chain uses TRBV4-2 and TRBJ2-1; no firm D call. The CDR3 has 15 amino acids. V shed 4 bases and J shed 0 bases, with 10 bases lying between them. CDR1 and CDR2 from the germline V gene are LGHNA and YNFKEQ. The CDR3 spells CASSREASSYNEQFF. CDR3 DNA: TGTGCCAGCAGCCGAGAGGCAAGCTCCTACAATGAGCAGTTCTTC.